The present TCR beta chain was sequenced within a study of blood T cells in healthy people across ages (dated by TCRdb to between 2014 and 2017). Regarding the research as a whole: In model experiments, roughly one uniquely barcoded TCR beta cDNA molecule per two T cells was captured by template switching. Age-related changes in TCR beta repertoire diversity were measured in the study by deep sequencing normalized with unique cDNA molecular identifiers. The donors were split into four age groups: young (average about 15 years), middle-aged (39), aged (over 55) and long-lived (more than 80). To avoid experimental bias, donors of different ages were randomly spread across the sequencing lanes. Using the same blood draw, the study looked at two additional independent replicas of 1 million unique cDNA reads for two donors, one aged 18 to 30 and the other aged 80 or older.

The approximately 39 donors, aged about 6 to 100 years, were systemically healthy Caucasian individuals from Russia. Each donor gave ten milliliters of peripheral blood, collected into EDTA-treated Vacutainer tubes. Ficoll-Paque density-gradient centrifugation was used to isolate PBMCs, with at least 7 million obtained per sample. Trizol reagent was used to extract total RNA from the PBMCs, yielding at least 5.5 micrograms per sample. For every donor, an aliquot of PBMCs went through flow cytometry to measure the percentages of naive CD45RAhigh/CD27high T cells. This clonotype occurred a few times. The clone's antigen remains unknown. One base away there is no much larger clone; base qualities are not given. CDR1 and CDR2 (SGHTA, FQGNSA) derive from the germline V gene. The CDR3 numbers 16 residues from cysteine through phenylalanine. The entry retains the CDR3 DNA only, 48 bases that are in frame from base 1. V lost 5 bases and J lost 6 bases; the stretch between them is 21 bases long.

Library preparation was by 5' RACE. A second PCR of about 6 to 11 cycles was performed with a sample-barcoded 5' primer and a J-beta primer mix. A template-switch 5' adaptor carrying 12 random nucleotides introduced a unique molecular identifier onto each TCR beta cDNA molecule. At least 2.5 million CDR3-containing paired-end reads were obtained from each sample. First-strand cDNA synthesis was performed from all RNA using the Mint cDNA synthesis kit, with priming by a TRBC-specific oligonucleotide. Following uracil-DNA glycosylase treatment, a first 18-cycle PCR with universal primers M1SS and BC2_uni_R was performed on all cDNA. In the paper's pipeline: Normalization of each sample was performed by random selection of 1 million high-quality reads, each carrying a distinct molecular identifier. Reads with shared molecular identifiers were discarded instead of being binned into consensus sequences. MiTCR, run with a Q25 quality threshold and the strictest error-elimination algorithm, handled CDR3 identification, clonotype clustering and error correction. A nonparametric unseen species model with Euler transformation was used to estimate a lower bound on total TCR beta diversity. In TCRdb, the public reads were trimmed at Q25 with fastp and aligned with MiXCR, with productive beta chains retained. Here each entry gathers all rows of one CDR3 protein and keeps the most common genes and DNA. The V and J calls follow TCRdb's processing rather than the paper's. Counted in this sample were fewer than 2 million distinct CDR3 sequences; roughly two fifths of them appeared once. Approximately 22% of the sample belongs to the ten largest clones.

On the study overall, not on this receptor specifically: The CMV infection status of donors was not known, potentially confounding age-related changes in expanded clonotypes. A strong correlation was found between observed TCR beta diversity and the percentage of naive T cells measured by flow cytometry. Conclusive comparison of naive and antigen-experienced compartments was prevented by the profiling of bulk unsorted PBMCs. The long-lived group showed more naive CD4+ T cells, fewer expanded clones and increased TCR diversity than the aged group, suggesting age selection. As age increased, observed TCR beta diversity per million T cells dropped in a roughly linear way, and a significant reduction was already evident by age 40. Estimates of total diversity from one million sequenced T cells were regarded as lower bounds and underestimates.

Material for sequencing was blood. The rearrangement joined TRBV7-2 to TRBJ2-3; perhaps TRBD1 is the D gene, with 5 bases matching. This TCR came from a human donor in good health. The CDR3 amino acid sequence is: CASSTTLGAPADTQYF. The DNA is TGTGCCAGCAGCACAACCCTAGGGGCCCCCGCTGATACGCAGTATTTT.